A selection of T cell receptor beta chains follows, all from one sample in a study of T cell changes during pregnancy in multiple sclerosis. Data came from immunoSEQ multiplex PCR; TCRdb stores just in-frame clones and leaves some out. The sample lists some 140,000 clones, about 95% occurring once. Source: peripheral blood, taken after pregnancy. These receptors were obtained from a female donor with multiple sclerosis, enrolled in a pregnancy study. CDR3s include the opening cysteine and the closing phenylalanine or tryptophan. D genes are given only for firm matches. The listing skips clone size in some rows; elsewhere it reads once, few, many or a size class.

abundance	j_gene	len	v_gene	d_gene	CDR3nt	CDR3aa
NA	TRBJ2-7	15	TRBV7-7	NA	TGTGCTAGCAGCCCGCAGTGGAGGCACTCCTACGAGCAGTACTTC	CASSPQWRHSYEQYF
NA	TRBJ1-1	14	TRBV5-1	NA	TGCGCCAGCAGGTCCGACATAATGAACACTGAAGCTTTCTTT	CASRSDIMNTEAFF
NA	TRBJ2-1	15	TRBV19	TRBD2	TGTGCCAGTAGTACCGGGACTAGATGGGACAATGAGCAGTTCTTC	CASSTGTRWDNEQFF
few	TRBJ1-1	12	TRBV7-9	NA	TGTGCCACCATCTGGGAGGCGACTGAAGCTTTCTTT	CATIWEATEAFF
NA	TRBJ2-1	19	TRBV9	TRBD2	TGTGCCAGCAGCGTGGGACTAGCGGGTCCAGGGGGGTCCTACAATGAGCAGTTCTTC	CASSVGLAGPGGSYNEQFF
NA	TRBJ2-7	13	TRBV27	NA	TGTGCCAGCAGTAGGACACCGCTACGCGAGCAGTACTTC	CASSRTPLREQYF
NA	TRBJ2-1	14	TRBV29-1	NA	TGCAGCGTTGATCAGGCAGGGGTTTACAATGAGCAGTTCTTC	CSVDQAGVYNEQFF
NA	TRBJ2-3	14	TRBV19	NA	TGTGCCAGTAGTCTGGGACACCTCACAGATACGCAGTATTTT	CASSLGHLTDTQYF
few	TRBJ1-2	13	TRBV5-4	NA	TGTGCCAGCAGCTTAGACGGACTCTATGGCTACACCTTC	CASSLDGLYGYTF
NA	TRBJ1-4	15	TRBV30	NA	TGTGCCTGGAGTGATGCGTTTTTTGGGGCTGAAAAACTGTTTTTT	CAWSDAFFGAEKLFF
NA	TRBJ2-1	16	TRBV6-1	TRBD1	TGTGCCAGCAGTGAACTGGGACAGTCTTTCTACAATGAGCAGTTCTTC	CASSELGQSFYNEQFF
NA	TRBJ2-1	14	TRBV29-1	TRBD2	TGCAGCGTGGAAGCGGGGAGCTCCTACAATGAGCAGTTCTTC	CSVEAGSSYNEQFF
NA	TRBJ1-1	14	TRBV6-6	NA	TGTGCCAGCAGTTACTCTGACAGAGGCACTGAAGCTTTCTTT	CASSYSDRGTEAFF
NA	TRBJ2-3	18	TRBV5-1	TRBD2	TGCGCCAGCAGCGACACTAGCGGTGGAATGTTTAGCACAGATACGCAGTATTTT	CASSDTSGGMFSTDTQYF
NA	TRBJ2-7	14	TRBV5-4	NA	TGTGCCAGCAGCCCCGCGAACGGGGTATACGAGCAGTACTTC	CASSPANGVYEQYF
NA	TRBJ2-7	14	TRBV7-2	NA	TGTGCCAGCAGCTTATTAGTGGGAGCGAACGAGCAGTACTTC	CASSLLVGANEQYF
once	TRBJ1-5	15	TRBV27	NA	TGTGCCAGCAGTTTAGTAGGGGCGAGCAATCAGCCCCAGCATTTT	CASSLVGASNQPQHF
NA	TRBJ2-5	16	TRBV5-1	TRBD2	TGCGCCAGCAGCGAGAACCTAGCGGGGGGGCAAGAGACCCAGTACTTC	CASSENLAGGQETQYF
NA	TRBJ2-3	17	TRBV7-2	TRBD2	TGTGCCAGCAGCTTGGGACTAGCAACCACTCCCACAGATACGCAGTATTTT	CASSLGLATTPTDTQYF
NA	TRBJ2-3	14	TRBV6-1	TRBD2	TGTGCCAGCAGGATAGCGGGGTCCACAGATACGCAGTATTTT	CASRIAGSTDTQYF
NA	TRBJ1-5	15	TRBV7-2	NA	TGTGCCAGCAGCTTAGGATCTACAGGGTATCAGCCCCAGCATTTT	CASSLGSTGYQPQHF
NA	TRBJ2-3	14	TRBV19	NA	NA	CASSISALTDTQYF